This T cell receptor (beta chain) was retrieved from a study of control samples from healthy donors and cancer patients. Trimming took off 5 bases at V and 9 bases at J, with 17 bases between the two ends. The CDR3 is 13 residues long. CDR1 and CDR2 from the germline V gene are SEHNR and FQNEAQ (reference sequence). Libraries were prepared by immunoSEQ multiplex PCR; TCRdb keeps only in-frame clonotypes and omits some of them. Here the sample spans about 170,000 clones, about 86% being singletons. This receptor was obtained from a woman in her thirties in good health. The rearrangement uses TRBV7-9 and TRBJ2-7, with a weak D call TRBD2 (6 bases). The sample taken for sequencing was blood. The CDR3 region is CASSGPGTQWQYV. CDR3 in DNA: TGTGCCAGCAGCGGTCCCGGGACTCAATGGCAGTACGTC.